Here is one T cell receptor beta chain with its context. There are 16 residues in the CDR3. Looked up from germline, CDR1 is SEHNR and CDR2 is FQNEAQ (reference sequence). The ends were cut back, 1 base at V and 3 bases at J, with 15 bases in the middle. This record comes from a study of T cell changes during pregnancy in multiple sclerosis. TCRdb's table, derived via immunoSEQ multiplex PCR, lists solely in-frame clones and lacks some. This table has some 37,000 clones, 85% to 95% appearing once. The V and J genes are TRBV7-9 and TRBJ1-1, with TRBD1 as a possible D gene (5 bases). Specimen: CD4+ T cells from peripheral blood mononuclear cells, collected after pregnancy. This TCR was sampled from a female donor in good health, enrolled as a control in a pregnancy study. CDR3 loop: CASSLGLGQMDTEAFF. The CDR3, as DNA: TGTGCCAGCAGCTTAGGGTTGGGGCAAATGGACACTGAAGCTTTCTTT.